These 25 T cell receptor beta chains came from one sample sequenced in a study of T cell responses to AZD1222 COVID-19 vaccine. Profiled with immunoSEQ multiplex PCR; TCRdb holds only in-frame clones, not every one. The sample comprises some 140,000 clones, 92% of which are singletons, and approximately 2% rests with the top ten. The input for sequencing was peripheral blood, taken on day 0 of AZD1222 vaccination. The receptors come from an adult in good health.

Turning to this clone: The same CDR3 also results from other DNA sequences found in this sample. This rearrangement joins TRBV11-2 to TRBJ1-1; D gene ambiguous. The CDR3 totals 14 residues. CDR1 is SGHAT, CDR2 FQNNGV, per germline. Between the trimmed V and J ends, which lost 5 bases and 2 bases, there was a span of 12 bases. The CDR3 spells CASSPTRGNTEAFF. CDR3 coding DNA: TGTGCCAGCAGCCCAACCCGAGGAAACACTGAAGCTTTCTTT.

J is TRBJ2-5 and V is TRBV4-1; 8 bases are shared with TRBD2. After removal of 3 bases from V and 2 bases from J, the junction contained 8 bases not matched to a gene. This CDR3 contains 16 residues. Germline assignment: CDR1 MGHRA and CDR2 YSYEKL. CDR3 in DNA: TGCGCCAGCAGCCATCCGACTATAGCGGGGCAAGAGACCCAGTACTTC. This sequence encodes CASSHPTIAGQETQYF.

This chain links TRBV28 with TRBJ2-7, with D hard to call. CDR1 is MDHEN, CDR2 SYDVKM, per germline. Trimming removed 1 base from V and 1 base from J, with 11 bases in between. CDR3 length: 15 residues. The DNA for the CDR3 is TGTGCCAGCAGTTTATATGGTCTTGGGTCCTACGAGCAGTACTTC. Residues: CASSLYGLGSYEQYF.

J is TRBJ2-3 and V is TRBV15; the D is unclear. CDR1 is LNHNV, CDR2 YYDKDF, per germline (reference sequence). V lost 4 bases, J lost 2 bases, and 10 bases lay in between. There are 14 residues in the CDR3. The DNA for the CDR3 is TGTGCCACCAGCATAAGCAGTTACACAGATACGCAGTATTTT. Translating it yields CATSISSYTDTQYF.

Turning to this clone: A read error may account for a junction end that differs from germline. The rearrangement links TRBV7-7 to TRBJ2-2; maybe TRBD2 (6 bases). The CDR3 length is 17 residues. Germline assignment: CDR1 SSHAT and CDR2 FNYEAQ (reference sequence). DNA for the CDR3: TGTGCTAGCAGCTTACGCCCCCGGGGGAAGAACACCGGGGAGCTGTTTTTT. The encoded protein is CASSLRPRGKNTGELFF. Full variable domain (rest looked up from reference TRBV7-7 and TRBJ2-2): GAGVSQSPRYKVTKRGQDVTLRCDPISSHATLYWYQQALGQGPEFLTYFNYEAQPDKSGLPSDRFSAERPEGSISTLTIQRTEQRDSAMYRCASSLRPRGKNTGELFFGEGSRLTVL.

The CDR3 region has the DNA TGTGCCAGCAGTTACACTCAGTACTCTGGGGCCAACGTCCTGACTTTC. Residues: CASSYTQYSGANVLTF. The V gene is TRBV6-2 or TRBV6-3, the J gene TRBJ2-6; D is unclear. This CDR3 is built from 16 residues. The germline V gene encodes CDR1 MNHEY and CDR2 SVGEGT. The V end was cut by 2 bases, the J end by 0 bases, with 8 bases between.

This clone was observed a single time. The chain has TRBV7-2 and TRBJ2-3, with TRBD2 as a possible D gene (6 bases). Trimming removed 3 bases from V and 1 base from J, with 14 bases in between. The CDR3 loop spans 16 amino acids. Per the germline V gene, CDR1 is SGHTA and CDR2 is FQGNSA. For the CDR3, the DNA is TGTGCCAGCAGCTTCGTTGGCGGGACCGGCACAGATACGCAGTATTTT. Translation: CASSFVGGTGTDTQYF.

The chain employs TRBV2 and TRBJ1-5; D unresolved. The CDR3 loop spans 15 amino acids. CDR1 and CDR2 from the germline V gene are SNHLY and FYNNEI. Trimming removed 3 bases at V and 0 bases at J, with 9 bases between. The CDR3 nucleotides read TGTGCCAGCAGTGACGGACTTTATAGCAATCAGCCCCAGCATTTT. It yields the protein CASSDGLYSNQPQHF.

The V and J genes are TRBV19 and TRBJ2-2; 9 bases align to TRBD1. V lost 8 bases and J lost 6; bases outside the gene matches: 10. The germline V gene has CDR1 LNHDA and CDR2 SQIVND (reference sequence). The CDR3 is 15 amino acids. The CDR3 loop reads CASRGGQGHPGELFF. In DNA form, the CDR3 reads TGTGCCAGTCGAGGTGGACAGGGGCATCCCGGGGAGCTGTTTTTT.

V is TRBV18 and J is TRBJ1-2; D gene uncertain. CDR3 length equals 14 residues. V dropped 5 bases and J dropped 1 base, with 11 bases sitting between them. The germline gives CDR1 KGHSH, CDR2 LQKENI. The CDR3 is CASSSFRDNYGYTF. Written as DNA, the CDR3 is TGTGCCAGCTCATCGTTCCGGGATAACTATGGCTACACCTTC.

Here the CDR3 reads CASSLEGGELFF. The CDR3, as DNA: TGCGCCAGCAGCTTGGAAGGCGGGGAGCTGTTTTTT. The genes are TRBV5-1 and TRBJ2-2; D unclear. The V end was cut by 0 bases, the J end by 7 bases, with 4 bases between. Germline CDR1 is SGHRS and CDR2 is YFSETQ. The CDR3 covers 12 residues.

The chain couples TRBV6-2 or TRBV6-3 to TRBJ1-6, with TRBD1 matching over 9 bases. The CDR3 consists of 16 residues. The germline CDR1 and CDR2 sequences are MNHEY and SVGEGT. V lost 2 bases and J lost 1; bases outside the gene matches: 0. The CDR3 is CASSYGQGSYNSPLHF. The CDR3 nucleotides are TGTGCCAGCAGTTACGGACAGGGGTCCTATAATTCACCCCTCCACTTT.

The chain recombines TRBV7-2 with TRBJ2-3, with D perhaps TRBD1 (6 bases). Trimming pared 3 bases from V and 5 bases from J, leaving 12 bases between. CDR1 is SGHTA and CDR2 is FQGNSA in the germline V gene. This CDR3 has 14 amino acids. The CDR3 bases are TGTGCCAGCAGCTTCGATACAGGGAAAGATACGCAGTATTTT. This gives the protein CASSFDTGKDTQYF. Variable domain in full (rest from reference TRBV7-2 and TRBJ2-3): GAGVSQSPSNKVTEKGKDVELRCDPISGHTALYWYRQSLGQGLEFLIYFQGNSAPDKSGLPSDRFSAERTGGSVSTLTIQRTQQEDSAVYLCASSFDTGKDTQYFGPGTRLTVL.

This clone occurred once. The CDR3 nucleotides read TGCGCCAGCAACCCTCGGGGACAGGGGGGCTACGAGCAGTACTTC. It translates to CASNPRGQGGYEQYF. The chain joins TRBV5-1 to TRBJ2-7; 11 bases agree with TRBD1. V gave up 6 bases and J gave up 3 bases; unmatched junction bases: 8. This CDR3 contains 15 residues. Germline V gives CDR1 SGHRS, CDR2 YFSETQ.

The CDR3 protein is CASSITTTNEKLFF. The CDR3 bases are TGTGCCAGCAGCATAACTACAACTAATGAAAAACTGTTTTTT. This chain joins TRBV2 and TRBJ1-4; D is uncertain. V shed 6 bases and J shed 0 bases, with 8 bases lying between them. Germline values: CDR1 SNHLY, CDR2 FYNNEI. CDR3 length: 14 amino acids.

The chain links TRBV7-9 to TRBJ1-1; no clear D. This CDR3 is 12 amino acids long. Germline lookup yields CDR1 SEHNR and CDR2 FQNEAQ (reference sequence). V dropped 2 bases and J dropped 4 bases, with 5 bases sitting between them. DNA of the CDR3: TGTGCCAGCAGCTTAAGTCCCACTGAAGCTTTCTTT. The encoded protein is CASSLSPTEAFF. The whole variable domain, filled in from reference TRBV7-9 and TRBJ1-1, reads DTGVSQNPRHKITKRGQNVTFRCDPISEHNRLYWYRQTLGQGPEFLTYFQNEAQLEKSRLLSDRFSAERPKGSFSTLEIQRTEQGDSAMYLCASSLSPTEAFFGQGTRLTVV.

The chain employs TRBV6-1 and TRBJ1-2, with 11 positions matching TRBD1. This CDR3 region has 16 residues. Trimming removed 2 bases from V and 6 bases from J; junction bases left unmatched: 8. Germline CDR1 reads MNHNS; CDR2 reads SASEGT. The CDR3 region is CASSENQGQGGDGYTF. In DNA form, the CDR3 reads TGTGCCAGCAGTGAAAATCAGGGACAGGGGGGAGATGGCTACACCTTC.

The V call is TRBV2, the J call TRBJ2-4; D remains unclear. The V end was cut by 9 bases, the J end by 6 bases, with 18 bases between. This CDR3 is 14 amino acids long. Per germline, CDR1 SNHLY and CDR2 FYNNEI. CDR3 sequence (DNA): TGTGCCAGTAGCCCAGTCGAGGTGCGAAACATTCAGTACTTC. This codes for CASSPVEVRNIQYF.

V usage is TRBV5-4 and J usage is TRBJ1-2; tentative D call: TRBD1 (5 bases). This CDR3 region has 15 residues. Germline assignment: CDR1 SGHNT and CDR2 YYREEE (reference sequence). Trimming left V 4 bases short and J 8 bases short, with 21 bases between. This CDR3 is CASSTGMGGLKGYTF. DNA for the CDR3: TGTGCCAGCAGCACCGGGATGGGGGGACTCAAAGGCTACACCTTC.

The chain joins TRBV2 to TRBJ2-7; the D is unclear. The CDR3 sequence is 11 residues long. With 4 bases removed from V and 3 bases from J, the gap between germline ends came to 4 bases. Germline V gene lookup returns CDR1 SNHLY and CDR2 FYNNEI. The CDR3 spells CASSANYEQYF. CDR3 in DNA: TGTGCCAGCAGTGCAAACTACGAGCAGTACTTC.

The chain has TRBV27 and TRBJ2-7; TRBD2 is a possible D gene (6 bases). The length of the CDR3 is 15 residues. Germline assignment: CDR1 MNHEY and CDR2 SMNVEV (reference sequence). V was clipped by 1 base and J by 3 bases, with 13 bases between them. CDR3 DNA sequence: TGTGCCAGCAGTTTATTAACCGGGACTTACTACGAGCAGTACTTC. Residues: CASSLLTGTYYEQYF.

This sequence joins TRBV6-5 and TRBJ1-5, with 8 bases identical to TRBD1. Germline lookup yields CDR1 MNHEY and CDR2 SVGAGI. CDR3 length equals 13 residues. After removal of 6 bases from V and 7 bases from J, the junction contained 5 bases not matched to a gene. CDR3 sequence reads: CASSKDRVQPQHF. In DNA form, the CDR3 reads TGTGCCAGCAGCAAGGACAGGGTACAGCCCCAGCATTTT.

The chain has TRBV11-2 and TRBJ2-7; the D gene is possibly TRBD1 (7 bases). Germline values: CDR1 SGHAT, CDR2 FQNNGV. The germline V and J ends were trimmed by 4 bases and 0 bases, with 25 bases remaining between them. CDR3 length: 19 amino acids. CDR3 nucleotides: TGTGCCAGCAGCTGGGGACCCCGCGGGCGGGACAGAATCTCCTACGAGCAGTACTTC. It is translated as CASSWGPRGRDRISYEQYF.

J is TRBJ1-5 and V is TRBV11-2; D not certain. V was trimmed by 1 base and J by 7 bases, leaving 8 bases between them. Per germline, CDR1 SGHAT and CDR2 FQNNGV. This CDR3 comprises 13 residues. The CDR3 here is CASSLVLGQPQHF. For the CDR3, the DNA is TGTGCCAGCAGCTTAGTACTAGGACAGCCCCAGCATTTT.

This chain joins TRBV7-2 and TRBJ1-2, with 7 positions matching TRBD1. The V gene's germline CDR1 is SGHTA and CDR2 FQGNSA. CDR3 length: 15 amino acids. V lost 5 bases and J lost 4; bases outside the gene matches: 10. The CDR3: CASSPRQGWGYGYTF. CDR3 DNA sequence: TGTGCCAGCAGCCCCCGACAGGGTTGGGGCTATGGCTACACCTTC.